This T cell receptor beta chain appears in the sequencing data of a study of T cells in tuberculosis. Study as a whole: Samples predate treatment or fall within its first 7 days. Study outcomes and limitations: Active tuberculosis alpha repertoires lay closer to GMM-specific TCRs than controls'.

Stated time point: new active TB diagnosis, blood taken before or within 7 days of starting treatment. Profiling relied on immunoSEQ multiplex PCR, and the TCRdb table lists in-frame clones only, not all of them. The table records tens of thousands of clones, approximately 85% of them present only once. After removal of 2 bases from V and 1 base from J, the junction contained 3 bases not matched to a gene. CDR1 and CDR2 from the germline V gene are SNHLY and FYNNEI. The CDR3 contains 16 residues. Details on this clone: As yet, its antigen is unknown.

The sequencing used PBMCs, collected at tuberculosis diagnosis. The sequence came from an adult with tuberculosis. V usage is TRBV2 and J usage is TRBJ1-5; TRBD1 matches at 9 bases. CDR3 bases: TGTGCCAGCAGTGAAAGGGACAGGGAGAGCAATCAGCCCCAGCATTTT. Protein product: CASSERDRESNQPQHF. The full variable domain, in which reference TRBV2 and TRBJ1-5 provide the parts outside the CDR3, is EPEVTQTPSHQVTQMGQEVILRCVPISNHLYFYWYRQILGQKVEFLVSFYNNEISEKSEIFDDQFSVERPDGSNFTLKIRSTKLEDSAMYFCASSERDRESNQPQHFGDGTRLSIL.